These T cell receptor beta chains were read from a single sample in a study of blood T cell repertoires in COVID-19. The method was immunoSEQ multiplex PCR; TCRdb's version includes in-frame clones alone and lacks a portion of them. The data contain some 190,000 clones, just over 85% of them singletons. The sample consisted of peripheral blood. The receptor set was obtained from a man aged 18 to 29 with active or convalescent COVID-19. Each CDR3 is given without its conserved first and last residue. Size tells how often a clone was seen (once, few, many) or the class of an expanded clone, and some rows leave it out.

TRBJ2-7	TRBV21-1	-	ASSKARDEQY
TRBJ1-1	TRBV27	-	ASSLKTGVSGTEAF
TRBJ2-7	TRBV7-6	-	ASSTPGQGADEQY
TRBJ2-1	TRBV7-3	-	ASSSSGGTSGIGEQF
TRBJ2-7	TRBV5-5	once	ASSLNRVAGEQY
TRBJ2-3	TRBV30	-	AWSRAGGGDTQY
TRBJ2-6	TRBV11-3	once	ASSLASSGANVLT
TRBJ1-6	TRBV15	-	ATSRFGQDSPLH
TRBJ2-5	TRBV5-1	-	ASAGGAGAQAETQY
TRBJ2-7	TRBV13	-	ASSGTSGGSYEQY
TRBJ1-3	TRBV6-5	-	ASSFGQGAAGNTIY
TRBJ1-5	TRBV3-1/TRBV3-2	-	ASSHGTATGTQH
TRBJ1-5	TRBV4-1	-	ASSQVGGGDQPQH
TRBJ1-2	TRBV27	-	ASSLRPRRALEGYT
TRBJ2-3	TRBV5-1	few	ASKVFVSSGLGTDTQY
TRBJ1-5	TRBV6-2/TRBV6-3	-	ASSFPATGISNQPQH
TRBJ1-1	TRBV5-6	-	ASSFYRGQGNTEAF
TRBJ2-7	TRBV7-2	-	ASSLRGGEQY
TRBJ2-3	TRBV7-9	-	ASSLPVGLGPLITDTQY
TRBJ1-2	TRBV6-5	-	ASSYGGVGAGGYT
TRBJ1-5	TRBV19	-	ASKGRDRLNQPQH
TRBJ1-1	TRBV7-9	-	ASSLAGMNTEAF
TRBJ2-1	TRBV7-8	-	ASSFGTKNNEQF
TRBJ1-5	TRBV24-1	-	ATARGQGGNTPQH
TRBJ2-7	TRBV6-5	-	ASNRLGTGDYEQY
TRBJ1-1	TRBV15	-	ATSRGSGQDTEAF
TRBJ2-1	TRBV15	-	ATSRDLRLTGYNEQF
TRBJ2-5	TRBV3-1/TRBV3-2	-	ASSIYSYGTQY
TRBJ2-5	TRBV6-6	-	ASSAWGREEETQY
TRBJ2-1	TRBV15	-	ATSREREGANEQF
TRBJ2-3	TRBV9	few	ASSVGGGTQY
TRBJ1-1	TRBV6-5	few	ASSWGTGVNTEAF
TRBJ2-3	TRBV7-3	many	ASSWGLAGDTQY
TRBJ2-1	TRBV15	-	ATSKGRDRGNEQF
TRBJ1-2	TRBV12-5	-	ASGPRTGQQYGYT
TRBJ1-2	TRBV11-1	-	ASSSSGVAYGYT
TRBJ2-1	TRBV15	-	ATSLRDRPSSYNEQF
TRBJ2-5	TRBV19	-	ASSIPSTGTQY
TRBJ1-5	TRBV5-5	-	ASSLGRNQPQH
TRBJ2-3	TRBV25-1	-	ASSGTSGRNTDTQY
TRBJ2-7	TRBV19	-	ASSTPGDFEQY
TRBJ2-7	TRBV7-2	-	ASSSDTGAPYEQY
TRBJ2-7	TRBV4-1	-	ASSQWFGDYEQY
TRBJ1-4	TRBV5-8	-	ASTPWGPNEKLF